The 30 T cell receptor beta chains given below trace back to one sample, sequenced in a study of blood T cell repertoires in COVID-19. This table comes from immunoSEQ multiplex PCR, and its TCRdb copy is limited to in-frame clones, with some not included. The sample holds 250,000 to 300,000 clones, about nine tenths seen once. The specimen was peripheral blood. The receptors here all came from a young woman with COVID-19, enrolled during active disease.

About this clone: The identical CDR3 is also encoded by other nucleotide sequences in the sample. This chain links TRBV11-2 with TRBJ2-7, with 12 nucleotides matching TRBD2. CDR1 is SGHAT and CDR2 is FQNNGV in the germline V gene. V shed 5 bases and J 6 bases; nucleotides not matched to a gene: 2. The CDR3 has 13 amino acids. The CDR3 DNA follows: TGTGCCAGCAGCGTGGGACTAGCGGGCGAGCAGTACTTC. Its protein is CASSVGLAGEQYF.

V and J are TRBV13 and TRBJ1-1; 9 bases are shared with TRBD1. CDR1 PRHDT and CDR2 FYEKMQ come from the germline V gene (reference sequence). The V segment lost 0 bases and the J segment 8 bases; nucleotides outside the gene matches: 4. The CDR3 runs 14 residues. Here the CDR3 reads CASSLGDRGTEAFF. The CDR3 DNA reads TGTGCCAGCAGCTTAGGAGACAGGGGGACCGAAGCTTTCTTT.

This chain joins TRBV6-1 and TRBJ2-2, with D possibly TRBD2 on 6 matching bases. CDR1 is MNHNS, CDR2 SASEGT, per germline. V was cut by 0 bases and J by 6 bases, with 8 bases left in between. The CDR3 has 14 residues. The CDR3 is CASSEAAGSGELFF. In DNA form, the CDR3 reads TGTGCCAGCAGTGAAGCTGCGGGGTCCGGGGAGCTGTTTTTT.

This chain uses TRBV7-9 with TRBJ2-3, with 8 bases that match TRBD2. J lost 4 bases, V lost 6 bases, and 6 bases had no gene match. This CDR3 contains 14 residues. CDR1 and CDR2 from the germline V gene are SEHNR and FQNEAQ (reference sequence). The CDR3 protein is CASRKAGVADTQYF. CDR3 DNA sequence: TGTGCCAGCAGGAAAGCGGGAGTGGCAGATACGCAGTATTTT.

The V gene is TRBV7-3, the J gene TRBJ1-1; possible D gene TRBD1, 6 bases. V lost 4 bases, J lost 4 bases, and 13 bases lay in between. There are 14 residues in the CDR3. CDR1 is SGHTA, CDR2 FQGTGA, per germline. CDR3 region: CASSSGQWGTEAFF. The CDR3 DNA is TGTGCCAGCAGCTCGGGACAATGGGGCACTGAAGCTTTCTTT.

The CDR3 coding sequence is TGTGCCAGCAGTTCTCCAAGGGACAGGGGGAGCGAGACCCAGTACTTC. Its translation: CASSSPRDRGSETQYF. The J gene is TRBJ2-5, the V gene TRBV28, with 11 positions matching TRBD1. V lost 4 bases, J lost 5 bases, and 9 bases stayed unmatched. This CDR3 is 16 amino acids long. Germline assignment: CDR1 MDHEN and CDR2 SYDVKM.

The rearrangement uses TRBV24-1 and TRBJ2-7; TRBD1 matches at 7 bases. In germline, CDR1 is KGHDR, CDR2 SFDVKD. J lost 0 bases, V lost 4 bases, and 8 bases had no gene match. The CDR3 loop spans 16 amino acids. The CDR3 protein is CATSDPRTGSSYEQYF. CDR3 nucleotides: TGTGCCACCAGTGACCCTAGGACAGGTAGCTCCTACGAGCAGTACTTC.

This clone was seen once. The CDR3 reads CASTSGQGSYNEQFF. CDR3 nucleotides: TGTGCCAGCACCTCGGGACAGGGCTCCTACAATGAGCAGTTCTTC. The rearrangement joins TRBV25-1 to TRBJ2-1; 9 bases line up with TRBD1. The CDR3 covers 15 residues. Germline V CDR1 and CDR2: MGHDK, SYGVNS. Unmatched junction bases numbered 4, after V lost 7 bases and J lost 0 bases.

This chain uses TRBV6-2 or TRBV6-3 with TRBJ1-6, with a tentative D call TRBD1 (6 bases). The CDR3 extends over 16 amino acids. Trimming left V 2 bases short and J 1 base short, with 9 bases between. Germline V gives CDR1 MNHEY, CDR2 SVGEGT. As DNA, the CDR3 is TGTGCCAGCAGTTACGGGGGCGAGTCCTATAATTCACCCCTCCACTTT. It is translated as CASSYGGESYNSPLHF.

V is TRBV28 and J is TRBJ1-2; 9 bases align to TRBD1. This CDR3 spans 12 amino acids. Germline-derived CDR1 and CDR2 are MDHEN and SYDVKM. After removal of 10 bases from V and 4 bases from J, the junction contained 4 bases not matched to a gene. CDR3 protein: CATWTGVYGYTF. CDR3 in DNA: TGTGCCACCTGGACAGGGGTCTATGGCTACACCTTC.

This clone was recorded a few times. The chain combines TRBV5-1 with TRBJ2-7; D is unresolved. CDR3 length: 13 residues. V was trimmed by 0 bases and J by 4 bases, leaving 8 bases between them. Germline-derived CDR1 and CDR2 are SGHRS and YFSETQ. CDR3 region: CASSLDTSYEQYF. As DNA, the CDR3 is TGCGCCAGCAGCTTGGACACCTCTTACGAGCAGTACTTC.

V and J are TRBV2 and TRBJ2-1; TRBD2 matches 11 bases. CDR3 length: 13 amino acids. CDR1 SNHLY and CDR2 FYNNEI come from the germline V gene. The V gene end was trimmed by 9 bases and the J gene end by 7 bases; junction bases not matched to a gene: 5. The CDR3 spells CARTSGSLNEQFF. CDR3 bases: TGTGCCAGAACTAGCGGGAGTTTAAATGAGCAGTTCTTC.

The chain carries TRBV6-6 and TRBJ1-4, with D maybe TRBD1 (5 bases). Germline CDR1 MNHNY, CDR2 SVGAGI (reference sequence). The CDR3 is made up of 13 amino acids. The V and J ends lost 8 bases and 6 bases respectively, with 13 bases between them. In nucleotides, the CDR3 is TGTGCCAGCTACGGCCAGGGCGATGAAAAACTGTTTTTT. This gives the protein CASYGQGDEKLFF.

V is TRBV29-1 and J is TRBJ2-7; 10 bases fit TRBD1. The trim removed 7 bases at V and 3 bases at J, leaving 6 bases unmatched. The V gene's germline CDR1 is SQVTM and CDR2 ANQGSEA. This CDR3 has 13 residues. The CDR3 coding sequence is TGCAGCGCAGGACAGGGGGGAATCTACGAGCAGTACTTC. Translating gives CSAGQGGIYEQYF.

This rearrangement joins TRBV4-1 to TRBJ1-5, with D possibly being TRBD1 (5 bases). The CDR3 length is 15 residues. The germline V gene encodes CDR1 MGHRA and CDR2 YSYEKL. With 1 base removed from V and 4 bases from J, the gap between germline ends came to 11 bases. The DNA of the CDR3 is TGCGCCAGCAGCCAAGCACGGACAAGTAATCAGCCCCAGCATTTT. Residues: CASSQARTSNQPQHF.

This chain connects TRBV24-1 to TRBJ2-7; D is undetermined. V lost 1 base, J lost 6 bases, and 3 bases lay in between. The germline gives CDR1 KGHDR, CDR2 SFDVKD. The CDR3 covers 11 residues. CDR3 in amino acids: CATSDFREQYF. The CDR3 DNA sequence: TGTGCCACCAGTGATTTTCGCGAGCAGTACTTC.

This clone was observed a single time. The chain joins TRBV29-1 to TRBJ2-2; 7 bases line up with TRBD2. V lost 6 bases and J lost 5; bases outside the gene matches: 9. CDR3 size: 14 residues. The germline CDR1 and CDR2 sequences are SQVTM and ANQGSEA. CDR3 bases: TGCAGCGTGGGTTTGCGGGGGTTGACCGGGGAGCTGTTTTTT. This encodes CSVGLRGLTGELFF.

This chain joins TRBV7-2 and TRBJ2-3; the D is unclear. V lost 7 bases and J 6 bases, leaving 8 bases between the germline ends. The CDR3 has 11 amino acids. CDR1 SGHTA and CDR2 FQGNSA come from the germline V gene. The CDR3 is CASTPRDTQYF. As DNA, the CDR3 is TGTGCCAGCACCCCTCGGGATACGCAGTATTTT.

The V and J genes are TRBV7-2 and TRBJ1-2; unclear D gene. The length of the CDR3 is 11 residues. V lost 5 bases and J lost 5, with 6 bases in between. From germline, CDR1 is SGHTA and CDR2 FQGNSA. The CDR3 reads CASSRGYGYTF. The CDR3, as DNA: TGTGCCAGCAGCAGAGGATATGGCTACACCTTC.

The chain links TRBV28 to TRBJ2-7; 7 bases align to TRBD2. V shed 4 bases, J shed 2 bases, and the junction held 8 bases outside the gene matches. The length of the CDR3 is 15 residues. CDR1 is MDHEN and CDR2 is SYDVKM in the germline V gene. The CDR3 DNA reads TGTGCCAGCAGTTGGACTTCTCGGGGGGCCTACGAGCAGTACTTC. This sequence encodes CASSWTSRGAYEQYF.

This chain uses TRBV2 with TRBJ2-5, with D uncertain. The CDR3 is 14 amino acids. Trimming left V 5 bases short and J 1 base short, with 11 bases between. Germline CDR1 and CDR2: SNHLY and FYNNEI. The CDR3 DNA follows: TGTGCCAGCAGTCGCGAGGCTATCCAAGAGACCCAGTACTTC. Amino acids: CASSREAIQETQYF. The whole variable domain, filled in from reference TRBV2 and TRBJ2-5, reads EPEVTQTPSHQVTQMGQEVILRCVPISNHLYFYWYRQILGQKVEFLVSFYNNEISEKSEIFDDQFSVERPDGSNFTLKIRSTKLEDSAMYFCASSREAIQETQYFGPGTRLLVL.

The V call is TRBV28, the J call TRBJ1-6, with 8 bases aligning to TRBD1. This CDR3 region has 14 residues. Germline CDR1 is MDHEN and CDR2 is SYDVKM. J was trimmed by 6 bases and V by 6 bases; bases with no gene match: 4. This CDR3 reads CASSLTGVNSPLHF. The CDR3 DNA sequence: TGTGCCAGCAGCCTGACAGGGGTTAATTCACCCCTCCACTTT.

This CDR3 reads CASSPDLGLYGYTF. CDR3 coding DNA: TGTGCCAGCAGCCCAGATCTGGGACTTTATGGCTACACCTTC. V and J are TRBV7-2 and TRBJ1-2; maybe TRBD1 (5 bases). The ends were cut back, 5 bases at V and 5 bases at J, with 15 bases in the middle. This CDR3 is 14 amino acids long. Germline CDR1 reads SGHTA; CDR2 reads FQGNSA. Together with reference TRBV7-2 and TRBJ1-2, the CDR3 gives the full variable domain: GAGVSQSPSNKVTEKGKDVELRCDPISGHTALYWYRQSLGQGLEFLIYFQGNSAPDKSGLPSDRFSAERTGGSVSTLTIQRTQQEDSAVYLCASSPDLGLYGYTFGSGTRLTVV.

This sequence joins TRBV28 and TRBJ1-4, with 7 nucleotides matching TRBD1. The CDR3 has 14 residues. Losses at the gene ends were 6 bases for V and 8 bases for J; bases not matched to a gene: 9. CDR1 MDHEN and CDR2 SYDVKM come from the germline V gene. CDR3 region: CASSSDRDWEKLFF. The CDR3 nucleotides read TGTGCCAGCAGCTCCGACAGGGATTGGGAAAAACTGTTTTTT.

This clone was observed a few times. This sequence joins TRBV25-1 and TRBJ2-1; 7 bases line up with TRBD2. CDR1 and CDR2 (germline): MGHDK, SYGVNS. V was clipped by 7 bases and J by 5 bases; unmatched bases: 8. The CDR3 has 14 residues. The CDR3 region is CASTLGEGNNEQFF. The CDR3 DNA follows: TGTGCCAGCACATTGGGGGAGGGGAACAATGAGCAGTTCTTC.

The J gene is TRBJ1-6, the V gene TRBV2; 7 bases match TRBD1. The length of the CDR3 is 12 residues. With V trimmed by 10 bases and J by 8 bases, 5 bases remained unmatched. Germline CDR1 and CDR2: SNHLY and FYNNEI. CDR3 region: CAIRDRDSPLHF. The CDR3, as DNA: TGTGCCATCCGGGACAGAGATTCACCCCTCCACTTT.

On this clone: At one end, the junction sequence differs from germline, possibly due to a read error. The J gene is TRBJ1-2, the V gene TRBV6-5, with a tentative D call TRBD1 (5 bases). Germline CDR1 reads MNHEY; CDR2 reads SVGAGI. This CDR3 is 13 amino acids long. CDR3 amino acids: CASSYNGDYGYTF. Written as DNA, the CDR3 is TGTGCCAGCAGTTACAATGGGGACTACGGCTACACCTTC.

The chain carries TRBV10-3 and TRBJ1-6; tentative D call: TRBD1 (5 bases). CDR3 length: 14 residues. Trimming left V 4 bases short and J 8 bases short, with 12 bases between. Germline values: CDR1 ENHRY, CDR2 SYGVKD. As DNA, the CDR3 is TGTGCCATCAGTGTCGAACAGGTTCATTCACCCCTCCACTTT. It encodes CAISVEQVHSPLHF.

The V gene is TRBV29-1, the J gene TRBJ2-7; D is unclear. Germline CDR1 reads SQVTM; CDR2 reads ANQGSEA. The germline V and J ends were trimmed by 2 bases and 3 bases, with 5 bases remaining between them. The CDR3 runs 11 residues. This CDR3 is CSVEQDYEQYF. The CDR3 bases are TGCAGCGTTGAACAGGACTACGAGCAGTACTTC.

This rearrangement joins TRBV5-1 to TRBJ2-1; TRBD2 is a possible D gene (5 bases). V gave up 6 bases and J gave up 7 bases, with 11 bases separating them. CDR1 and CDR2 (germline): SGHRS, YFSETQ. CDR3 length equals 12 residues. This CDR3 reads CASKKSGNEQFF. The DNA of the CDR3 is TGCGCCAGCAAAAAAAGCGGAAATGAGCAGTTCTTC.